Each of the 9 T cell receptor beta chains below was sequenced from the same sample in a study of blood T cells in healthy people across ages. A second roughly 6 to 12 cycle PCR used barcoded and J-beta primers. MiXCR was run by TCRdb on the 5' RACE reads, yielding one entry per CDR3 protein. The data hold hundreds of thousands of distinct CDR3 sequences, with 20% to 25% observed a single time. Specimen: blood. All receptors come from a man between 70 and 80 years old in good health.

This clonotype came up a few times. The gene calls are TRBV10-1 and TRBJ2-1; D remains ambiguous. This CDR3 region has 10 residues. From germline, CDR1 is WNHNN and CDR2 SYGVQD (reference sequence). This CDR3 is CADSYNEQFF. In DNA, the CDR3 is TGCGCTGATTCCTACAATGAGCAGTTCTTC.

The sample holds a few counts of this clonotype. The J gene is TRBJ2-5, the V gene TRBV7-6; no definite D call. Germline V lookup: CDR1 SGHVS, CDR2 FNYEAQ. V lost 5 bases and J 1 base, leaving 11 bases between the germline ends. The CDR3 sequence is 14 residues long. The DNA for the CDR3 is TGTGCCAGCAGCCCTACCCCAAGCCAAGAGACCCAGTACTTC. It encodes CASSPTPSQETQYF.

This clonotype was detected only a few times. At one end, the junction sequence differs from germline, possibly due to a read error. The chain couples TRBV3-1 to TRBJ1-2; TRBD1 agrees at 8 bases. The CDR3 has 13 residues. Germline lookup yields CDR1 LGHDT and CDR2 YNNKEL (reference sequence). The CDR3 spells CASSQGQGGGYTF. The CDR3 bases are TGCGCCAGCAGCCAAGGACAGGGAGGAGGCTACACCTTC.

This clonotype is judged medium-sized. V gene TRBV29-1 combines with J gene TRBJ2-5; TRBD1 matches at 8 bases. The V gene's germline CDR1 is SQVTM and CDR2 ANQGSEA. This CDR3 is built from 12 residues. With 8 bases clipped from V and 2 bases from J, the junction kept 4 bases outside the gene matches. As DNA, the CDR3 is TGCAGCCTCCGACAGGGGCAAGAGACCCAGTACTTC. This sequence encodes CSLRQGQETQYF.

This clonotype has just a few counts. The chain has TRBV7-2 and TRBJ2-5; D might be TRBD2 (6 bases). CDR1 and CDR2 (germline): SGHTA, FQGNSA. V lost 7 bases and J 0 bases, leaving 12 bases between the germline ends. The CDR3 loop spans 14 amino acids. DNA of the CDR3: TGTGCCAGCACCCCTACGGGAGACCAAGAGACCCAGTACTTC. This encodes CASTPTGDQETQYF.

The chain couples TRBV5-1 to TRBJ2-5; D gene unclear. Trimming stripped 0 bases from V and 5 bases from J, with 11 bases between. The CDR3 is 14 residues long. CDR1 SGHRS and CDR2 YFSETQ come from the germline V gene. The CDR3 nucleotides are TGCGCCAGCAGCTTGGGCCGGAATGAGGAGACCCAGTACTTC. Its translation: CASSLGRNEETQYF.

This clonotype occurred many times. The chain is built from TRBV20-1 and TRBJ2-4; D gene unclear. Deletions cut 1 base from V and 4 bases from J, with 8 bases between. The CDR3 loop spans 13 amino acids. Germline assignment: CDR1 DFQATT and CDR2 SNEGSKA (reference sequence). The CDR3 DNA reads TGCAGTGCTAGAGGCCAAGAGAAAAACATTCAGTACTTC. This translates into CSARGQEKNIQYF.

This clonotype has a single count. CDR3 in DNA: TGTGCCAGCAGTGAAAGGACCGATCAGCCCCAGCATTTT. Amino acids: CASSERTDQPQHF. The rearrangement links TRBV6-1 to TRBJ1-5; D unclear. Germline CDR1 MNHNS, CDR2 SASEGT. V was shortened by 2 bases and J by 5 bases, with 7 bases between the two germline ends. CDR3 length equals 13 residues.

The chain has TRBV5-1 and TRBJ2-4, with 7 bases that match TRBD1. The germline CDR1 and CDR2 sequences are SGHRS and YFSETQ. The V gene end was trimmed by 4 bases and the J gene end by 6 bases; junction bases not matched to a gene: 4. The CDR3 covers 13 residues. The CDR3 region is CASSLGQINIQYF. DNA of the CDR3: TGCGCCAGCAGCCTGGGACAGATAAACATTCAGTACTTC.